A single sample gave rise to the 13 T cell receptor beta chains below, sequenced in a study of blood T cell repertoires in COVID-19. The table came from immunoSEQ multiplex PCR; TCRdb's copy has only in-frame clones and leaves some out. In the table there are around 310,000 clones, roughly 89% of which are singletons. The sequenced sample was peripheral blood. The receptors come from a woman aged 40 to 49 with COVID-19, enrolled during active disease.

The chain recombines TRBV7-9 with TRBJ2-7, with D possibly matching TRBD1 (6 bases). The CDR3 contains 13 residues. V shed 3 bases and J shed 2 bases, with 8 bases lying between them. Germline lookup yields CDR1 SEHNR and CDR2 FQNEAQ (reference sequence). CDR3 in amino acids: CASSFGDTYEQYF. The CDR3 DNA reads as TGTGCCAGCAGCTTTGGGGACACCTACGAGCAGTACTTC.

This rearrangement joins TRBV28 to TRBJ1-1; D remains ambiguous. This CDR3 region has 15 residues. Germline CDR1 and CDR2: MDHEN and SYDVKM. Deletions cut 2 bases from V and 0 bases from J, with 10 bases between. The CDR3 spells CASSLTAGMNTEAFF. CDR3 nucleotide sequence: TGTGCCAGCAGTTTAACGGCCGGGATGAACACTGAAGCTTTCTTT.

The V call is TRBV29-1, the J call TRBJ2-5, with 9 bases fitting TRBD2. The CDR3 length is 14 residues. Germline loops: CDR1 SQVTM, CDR2 ANQGSEA. The V and J ends lost 4 bases and 1 base, in that order; junction bases with no gene match: 4. This chain's CDR3 is CSVGAGGFQETQYF. CDR3 in DNA: TGCAGCGTTGGGGCGGGGGGGTTCCAAGAGACCCAGTACTTC.

The J gene is TRBJ1-1, the V gene TRBV18, with 10 bases aligning to TRBD1. J lost 3 bases, V lost 5 bases, and 3 bases had no gene match. CDR1 and CDR2 from the germline V gene are KGHSH and LQKENI. The CDR3 sequence is 14 residues long. This CDR3 reads CASSTDRGDTEAFF. In DNA form, the CDR3 reads TGTGCCAGCTCAACGGACAGGGGGGACACTGAAGCTTTCTTT.

The chain joins TRBV27 to TRBJ1-5; D is perhaps TRBD1 (5 bases). CDR3 size: 13 residues. Germline values: CDR1 MNHEY, CDR2 SMNVEV (reference sequence). V gave up 6 bases and J gave up 7 bases, with 13 bases separating them. The CDR3 protein is CASSYTGGQPQHF. The CDR3, as DNA: TGTGCCAGCAGCTATACCGGGGGACAGCCCCAGCATTTT.

The rearrangement joins TRBV4-1 to TRBJ1-5; the match to TRBD1 covers 9 bases. The CDR3 loop spans 15 amino acids. Germline loops: CDR1 MGHRA, CDR2 YSYEKL. Trimming took 4 bases from V and 3 from J; bases not matched to a gene: 4. The chain's CDR3 is CASSPGQGYNQPQHF. Here the CDR3 DNA reads TGCGCCAGCAGCCCTGGACAGGGGTACAATCAGCCCCAGCATTTT.

The chain carries TRBV6-5 and TRBJ1-1; possibly TRBD1 for D (5 bases). The CDR3 sequence is 14 residues long. V lost 4 bases and J lost 7, with 16 bases in between. Germline V CDR1 and CDR2: MNHEY, SVGAGI. The DNA of the CDR3 is TGTGCCAGCAGTTCGGGGATGGGGGGAGGTGAAGCTTTCTTT. This encodes CASSSGMGGGEAFF.

This chain uses TRBV30 with TRBJ1-2, with D perhaps matching TRBD1 (6 bases). The germline V gene encodes CDR1 GTSNPN and CDR2 SVGIG (reference sequence). The CDR3 is 16 amino acids. Trimming left V 0 bases short and J 2 bases short, with 16 bases between. In DNA, the CDR3 is TGTGCCTGGAGTGTATGGGGGAGGGGGACAAACTATGGCTACACCTTC. Translated, it gives CAWSVWGRGTNYGYTF.

The chain couples TRBV28 to TRBJ1-5, with 7 positions matching TRBD1. The CDR3 has 18 amino acids. The V and J ends lost 2 bases and 1 base, in that order; junction bases with no gene match: 11. Germline-derived CDR1 and CDR2 are MDHEN and SYDVKM. In DNA, the CDR3 is TGTGCCAGCAGTTTACTGACGACAGGGTTAGGGAGCAATCAGCCCCAGCATTTT. Its translation: CASSLLTTGLGSNQPQHF.

The V call is TRBV18, the J call TRBJ2-7; 8 bases line up with TRBD1. Germline CDR1 reads KGHSH; CDR2 reads LQKENI. With V trimmed by 0 bases and J by 5 bases, 6 bases remained unmatched. CDR3 size: 15 residues. CDR3 DNA sequence: TGTGCCAGCTCACCACCCCAGACAGGGGCCCACGAGCAGTACTTC. Protein: CASSPPQTGAHEQYF.

This chain links TRBV29-1 with TRBJ1-2, with D possibly being TRBD1 (5 bases). Deletions cut 1 base from V and 5 bases from J, with 14 bases between. Germline V gene lookup returns CDR1 SQVTM and CDR2 ANQGSEA. This CDR3 has 14 amino acids. CDR3 nucleotide sequence: TGCAGCGTTGAAGGTCAAGACAGACGATATGGCTACACCTTC. This codes for CSVEGQDRRYGYTF.

In this sample, this clone turned up once. This sequence joins TRBV4-1 and TRBJ1-4, with 10 bases fitting TRBD1. Germline values: CDR1 MGHRA, CDR2 YSYEKL. This CDR3 comprises 16 residues. With 1 base clipped from V and 7 bases from J, the junction kept 6 bases outside the gene matches. CDR3 loop: CASSQGPRDRGEKLFF. CDR3 bases: TGCGCCAGCAGCCAAGGCCCCCGGGACAGGGGTGAAAAACTGTTTTTT.

The chain uses TRBV14 and TRBJ2-7; no firm D call. The CDR3 is made up of 15 amino acids. Trimming removed 4 bases at V and 2 bases at J, with 15 bases between. CDR1 and CDR2 (germline): SGHDN, FVKESK. The CDR3 nucleotides are TGTGCCAGCAGCCGGCTAGACGCGAACACCTACGAGCAGTACTTC. Translated, it gives CASSRLDANTYEQYF.